Shown below are 24 T cell receptor beta chains from a single sample sequenced in a study of T cells expressing NK-cell markers. TCRdb reworked the 5' RACE reads into one entry per CDR3 protein, no DNA. Its table lists 150,000 to 200,000 distinct CDR3 sequences. The sample taken for sequencing was blood T cells: a sorted CD56 or NKG2C T cell subset, CD4+ or CD8+ T cells, or bulk PBMC T cells (not recorded which). These receptors were collected from a woman aged 18 to 75 in good health.

V usage is TRBV5-1 and J usage is TRBJ2-7; there is no DNA to check the TCRdb D call of TRBD2. Germline V gene sequence: CDR1 SGHRS, CDR2 YFSETQ. The CDR3 totals 16 residues. The CDR3 protein is CASSFGTSGSIDEQYF.

The chain links TRBV6-1 to TRBJ2-5; TCRdb selects TRBD1, and the lack of DNA leaves this call unchecked. Germline V gene lookup returns CDR1 MNHNS and CDR2 SASEGT. The CDR3 spans 13 residues. CDR3 loop: CASGPGHGGAQYF.

This chain uses TRBV7-3 with TRBJ1-1. CDR1 and CDR2 (germline): SGHTA, FQGTGA. The CDR3 runs 13 residues. The CDR3 region is CASSLGTATEAFF.

The chain uses TRBV5-1 and TRBJ2-1. The CDR3 is 11 amino acids. From germline, CDR1 is SGHRS and CDR2 YFSETQ. CDR3 region: CASSITTEQFF.

V gene TRBV5-1 combines with J gene TRBJ1-2; without DNA, the TCRdb call of TRBD1 cannot be checked. CDR3 length: 16 amino acids. Germline V lookup: CDR1 SGHRS, CDR2 YFSETQ. The CDR3 loop reads CASSVALVQGAQGYTF. The variable domain in full, completed from reference TRBV5-1 and TRBJ1-2, reads KAGVTQTPRYLIKTRGQQVTLSCSPISGHRSVSWYQQTPGQGLQFLFEYFSETQRNKGNFPGRFSGRQFSNSRSEMNVSTLELGDSALYLCASSVALVQGAQGYTFGSGTRLTVV.

The V and J genes are TRBV24-1 and TRBJ1-5; TCRdb reports TRBD1, a call that lacks DNA to check it against. Germline loops: CDR1 KGHDR, CDR2 SFDVKD. This CDR3 has 14 amino acids. CDR3 residues: CATSDGGDNQPQHF.

CDR3 region: CASSPSMEGGYTF. This chain links TRBV5-1 with TRBJ1-2. Germline CDR1 and CDR2: SGHRS and YFSETQ. The CDR3 covers 13 residues.

The CDR3 here is CSVGLPDAVAQYF. This chain connects TRBV20-1 to TRBJ2-5; TCRdb calls TRBD1, which cannot be checked without DNA. The CDR3 runs 13 residues. Germline V CDR1 and CDR2: DFQATT, SNEGSKA (reference sequence).

The chain joins TRBV12-3 or TRBV12-4 to TRBJ2-5; TCRdb proposes TRBD1, but this gene call is untestable without DNA. The CDR3 has 15 amino acids. CDR3 sequence reads: CASSLGRGSRETQYF.

V gene TRBV4-2 combines with J gene TRBJ2-3; checking the TCRdb D call of TRBD2 is not possible without DNA. Germline CDR1 reads LGHNA; CDR2 reads YNFKEQ. There are 16 residues in the CDR3. CDR3 sequence: CASSQVGARLTDTQYF.

The rearrangement links TRBV5-1 to TRBJ2-1; TCRdb selects TRBD2, and the lack of DNA leaves this call unchecked. The germline V gene encodes CDR1 SGHRS and CDR2 YFSETQ. The CDR3 is 19 amino acids. The CDR3 spells CASSSPGLAGASSYNEQFF.

The chain recombines TRBV15 with TRBJ1-2; lacking DNA, the TRBD1 call made by TCRdb goes unchecked. CDR1 is LNHNV and CDR2 is YYDKDF in the germline V gene (reference sequence). The CDR3 sequence is 15 residues long. The CDR3 sequence is CATSRKQGTDYGYTF.

The V gene is TRBV6-6, the J gene TRBJ2-1. The CDR3 consists of 11 residues. Germline V gene sequence: CDR1 MNHNY, CDR2 SVGAGI (reference sequence). The CDR3 sequence: CASRSRSEQFF.

The chain uses TRBV20-1 and TRBJ2-5; TCRdb returns TRBD1, unconfirmable since there is no DNA. Germline assignment: CDR1 DFQATT and CDR2 SNEGSKA (reference sequence). The CDR3 covers 15 residues. The CDR3 here is CSARDYRGVGETQYF.

The V and J genes are TRBV20-1 and TRBJ1-2; TCRdb calls TRBD1, which cannot be checked without DNA. The CDR3 has 17 amino acids. The germline CDR1 and CDR2 sequences are DFQATT and SNEGSKA (reference sequence). CDR3 in amino acids: CSASPSDRGGIGYGYTF.

V and J are TRBV3-1 and TRBJ1-2; there is no DNA to check the TCRdb D call of TRBD1. The CDR3 sequence is 15 residues long. CDR1 is LGHDT and CDR2 is YNNKEL in the germline V gene (reference sequence). CDR3 sequence reads: CASSQVTGVNYGYTF.

The J gene is TRBJ2-5, the V gene TRBV25-1; TCRdb designates TRBD1, a call that cannot be tested without DNA. The CDR3 is 15 residues long. The germline CDR1 and CDR2 sequences are MGHDK and SYGVNS. CDR3 in amino acids: CASSEYADIQETQYF.

The chain couples TRBV5-1 to TRBJ2-1. There are 13 residues in the CDR3. Germline V gene lookup returns CDR1 SGHRS and CDR2 YFSETQ. CDR3 in amino acids: CASSSETYNEQFF.

The chain employs TRBV6-1 and TRBJ2-7; TCRdb returns TRBD1, unconfirmable since there is no DNA. This CDR3 has 11 amino acids. Germline assignment: CDR1 MNHNS and CDR2 SASEGT. CDR3 protein: CASRNRDEQYF.

The chain combines TRBV7-2 with TRBJ2-1; the TCRdb call, TRBD2, lacks DNA for checking. This CDR3 has 15 amino acids. The germline V gene encodes CDR1 SGHTA and CDR2 FQGNSA. The CDR3 sequence: CASSLLAGAGYEQFF.

The chain couples TRBV20-1 to TRBJ1-2. The CDR3 totals 12 residues. CDR1 and CDR2 (germline): DFQATT, SNEGSKA (reference sequence). The CDR3 sequence: CSAKGGRMSYTF.

V usage is TRBV4-1 and J usage is TRBJ2-1. The CDR3 contains 18 residues. Germline values: CDR1 MGHRA, CDR2 YSYEKL. CDR3 amino acids: CASSQNPPTGSLYNEQFF.

The gene calls are TRBV3-1 and TRBJ2-5; as DNA is missing, the TRBD2 call by TCRdb cannot be tested. The CDR3 is 15 amino acids. Germline CDR1 is LGHDT and CDR2 is YNNKEL (reference sequence). CDR3 region: CASSQLRTHQETQYF.

The chain is built from TRBV6-5 and TRBJ2-5; the TCRdb D gene call, TRBD2, has no DNA to confirm it. The CDR3 is 16 residues long. Germline values: CDR1 MNHEY, CDR2 SVGAGI. CDR3 protein: CASSYFASGVQETQYF.